The rows below give T cell receptor beta chains drawn from one sample of a study of radiotherapy plus CTLA-4 blockade in lung cancer. TCRdb's copy holds only in-frame clones and misses some; the assay was immunoSEQ multiplex PCR. The sample has 70,000 to 95,000 clones; approximately 86% are singletons. Sample: peripheral blood, taken from a patient treated with radiotherapy plus ipilimumab. The receptors were gathered from a human donor with non-small cell lung cancer that progressed on radiotherapy plus ipilimumab. Both conserved end residues are part of each CDR3. A D gene is named only where the DNA matches it firmly. Only some rows state a clone size, as once, few, many or a class for expanded clones.

d_gene: TRBD2
j_gene: TRBJ2-5
abundance: NA
v_gene: TRBV5-4
CDR3aa: CASRSGLAGDQETQYF
CDR3nt: TGTGCCAGCAGATCAGGACTAGCGGGGGACCAAGAGACCCAGTACTTC

d_gene: TRBD1
j_gene: TRBJ1-5
abundance: once
v_gene: TRBV4-1
CDR3aa: CASSHAGTGGLVSNQPQHF
CDR3nt: TGCGCCAGCAGCCACGCCGGGACAGGGGGACTCGTTAGCAATCAGCCCCAGCATTTT

d_gene: NA
j_gene: TRBJ2-7
abundance: few
v_gene: TRBV6-5
CDR3aa: CASSYPAAYEQYF
CDR3nt: TGTGCCAGCAGTTACCCGGCGGCCTACGAGCAGTACTTC

d_gene: NA
j_gene: TRBJ1-2
abundance: NA
v_gene: TRBV7-8
CDR3aa: CASSPLAGQINYGYTF
CDR3nt: TGTGCCAGCAGCCCCCTAGCCGGACAGATTAACTATGGCTACACCTTC

d_gene: NA
j_gene: TRBJ1-3
abundance: NA
v_gene: TRBV6-1
CDR3aa: CASSATGLGGNTIYF
CDR3nt: TGTGCCAGCAGTGCCACAGGGTTAGGTGGAAACACCATATATTTT

d_gene: NA
j_gene: TRBJ1-4
abundance: NA
v_gene: TRBV7-9
CDR3aa: CASSLGPGRDNEKLFF
CDR3nt: TGTGCCAGCAGCTTAGGACCGGGACGGGATAATGAAAAACTGTTTTTT

d_gene: NA
j_gene: TRBJ1-2
abundance: NA
v_gene: TRBV7-2
CDR3aa: CASSLDGGARGYTF
CDR3nt: TGTGCCAGCAGCTTAGATGGGGGGGCCCGGGGCTACACCTTC

d_gene: NA
j_gene: TRBJ1-2
abundance: NA
v_gene: TRBV4-3
CDR3aa: CASSQESGGYGYTF
CDR3nt: TGCGCCAGCAGCCAAGAGTCGGGGGGCTATGGCTACACCTTC

d_gene: NA
j_gene: TRBJ1-1
abundance: NA
v_gene: TRBV28
CDR3aa: CASSLGLDLNTEAFF
CDR3nt: TGTGCCAGCAGTTTAGGGCTGGACTTGAACACTGAAGCTTTCTTT

d_gene: TRBD1
j_gene: TRBJ1-3
abundance: few
v_gene: TRBV19
CDR3aa: CASSTGQGTGNTIYF
CDR3nt: TGTGCCAGTAGTACGGGACAGGGGACAGGAAACACCATATATTTT

d_gene: TRBD2
j_gene: TRBJ2-1
abundance: NA
v_gene: TRBV7-9
CDR3aa: CASRLAGGPNNEQFF
CDR3nt: TGTGCCAGCAGACTAGCGGGAGGGCCGAATAATGAGCAGTTCTTC

d_gene: TRBD1
j_gene: TRBJ2-7
abundance: NA
v_gene: TRBV18
CDR3aa: CASSPGRGQYEQYF
CDR3nt: TGTGCCAGCTCACCCGGTAGGGGACAGTACGAGCAGTACTTC

d_gene: NA
j_gene: TRBJ1-5
abundance: NA
v_gene: TRBV6-5
CDR3aa: CASSRNRWGNQPQHF
CDR3nt: TGTGCCAGCAGTAGAAATCGATGGGGCAATCAGCCCCAGCATTTT

d_gene: TRBD1
j_gene: TRBJ1-5
abundance: NA
v_gene: TRBV6-6
CDR3aa: CASSYTVDRVGQPQHF
CDR3nt: TGTGCCAGCAGTTACACCGTGGACAGGGTAGGACAGCCCCAGCATTTT

d_gene: NA
j_gene: TRBJ2-2
abundance: NA
v_gene: TRBV28
CDR3aa: CASSQTGELFF
CDR3nt: TGTGCCAGCAGTCAGACCGGGGAGCTGTTTTTT

d_gene: NA
j_gene: TRBJ2-5
abundance: NA
v_gene: TRBV6-6
CDR3aa: CASRLGETQYF
CDR3nt: TGTGCCAGCAGGTTAGGGGAGACCCAGTACTTC

d_gene: NA
j_gene: TRBJ1-4
abundance: NA
v_gene: TRBV7-9
CDR3aa: CASSPDSPSGKLFF
CDR3nt: TGTGCCAGCAGCCCAGACAGCCCAAGCGGAAAACTGTTTTTT

d_gene: NA
j_gene: TRBJ1-1
abundance: NA
v_gene: TRBV7-9
CDR3aa: CASILGDTEAFF
CDR3nt: TGTGCCAGCATCCTTGGGGACACTGAAGCTTTCTTT

d_gene: TRBD2
j_gene: TRBJ2-7
abundance: NA
v_gene: TRBV19
CDR3aa: CASSTSGGALYEQYF
CDR3nt: TGTGCCAGTAGTACTAGCGGGGGGGCCCTCTACGAGCAGTACTTC

d_gene: NA
j_gene: TRBJ2-1
abundance: NA
v_gene: TRBV7-9
CDR3aa: CASARGANEQFF
CDR3nt: TGTGCCAGCGCAAGGGGCGCCAATGAGCAGTTCTTC

d_gene: TRBD2
j_gene: TRBJ2-2
abundance: NA
v_gene: TRBV30
CDR3aa: CAWRAGVAGELFF
CDR3nt: TGTGCCTGGAGGGCGGGAGTGGCCGGGGAGCTGTTTTTT

d_gene: TRBD1
j_gene: TRBJ2-7
abundance: NA
v_gene: TRBV29-1
CDR3aa: CSAWTGPSSYEQYF
CDR3nt: TGCAGTGCCTGGACAGGGCCCAGCTCCTACGAGCAGTACTTC

d_gene: NA
j_gene: TRBJ2-7
abundance: NA
v_gene: TRBV7-9
CDR3aa: CASSSLVPDEQYF
CDR3nt: TGTGCCAGCAGCTCCCTGGTCCCGGACGAGCAGTACTTC

d_gene: NA
j_gene: TRBJ2-7
abundance: once
v_gene: TRBV4-1
CDR3aa: CASSQGHVGETGSIEQYF
CDR3nt: TGCGCCAGCAGCCAAGGCCATGTTGGCGAGACAGGTTCTATAGAGCAGTACTTC

d_gene: TRBD1
j_gene: TRBJ1-2
abundance: NA
v_gene: TRBV7-3
CDR3aa: CASSTGTGSYGYTF
CDR3nt: TGTGCCAGCAGCACAGGGACAGGGAGCTATGGCTACACCTTC